The 27 T cell receptor beta chains below were found in one sample sequenced in a study of blood T cell repertoires in COVID-19. Only in-frame clones appear in the TCRdb table, and some are missing; sequencing was by immunoSEQ multiplex PCR. Of 450,000 or so clones listed, around nine tenths are singletons. Sequences were obtained from peripheral blood. The receptors here all came from a young man with COVID-19, enrolled during active disease.

The chain employs TRBV6-5 and TRBJ1-5; D is possibly TRBD1 (5 bases). Trimming stripped 8 bases from V and 4 bases from J, with 9 bases between. The V gene's germline CDR1 is MNHEY and CDR2 SVGAGI. The CDR3 consists of 12 residues. In DNA form, the CDR3 reads TGTGCCAGCGGGGGGTATAATCAGCCCCAGCATTTT. Encoded protein: CASGGYNQPQHF.

The table lists this clone with a count of one. This chain uses TRBV6-5 with TRBJ1-1, with TRBD1 identical over 8 bases. Germline CDR1 and CDR2: MNHEY and SVGAGI. The CDR3 has 13 residues. The V gene end was trimmed by 10 bases and the J gene end by 4 bases; junction bases not matched to a gene: 8. The DNA of the CDR3 is TGTGCCACCGGAGGACAGGGAATCACTGAAGCTTTCTTT. As protein: CATGGQGITEAFF.

The rearrangement joins TRBV7-8 to TRBJ2-5, with 8 nucleotides matching TRBD2. Germline V gene data show CDR1 as SGHVS and CDR2 as FQNEAQ. The CDR3 extends over 14 amino acids. Trimming removed 4 bases from V and 4 bases from J; junction bases left unmatched: 5. The CDR3 is CASSSGLVRETQYF. As DNA, the CDR3 is TGTGCCAGCAGCTCGGGACTAGTGCGAGAGACCCAGTACTTC.

The chain couples TRBV5-1 to TRBJ1-6; D unresolved. CDR1 SGHRS and CDR2 YFSETQ come from the germline V gene. The ends were cut back, 2 bases at V and 8 bases at J, with 8 bases in the middle. This CDR3 spans 13 amino acids. CDR3 amino acids: CASSLERDSPLHF. The DNA of the CDR3 is TGCGCCAGCAGCTTAGAGAGAGATTCACCCCTCCACTTT.

A single count supports this clone. The V and J genes are TRBV6-2 or TRBV6-3 and TRBJ1-1; maybe TRBD1 (5 bases). The CDR3 totals 14 residues. The germline gives CDR1 MNHEY, CDR2 SVGEGT. The V gene lost 2 bases and the J gene lost 5 bases, with 12 bases spanning the gap. The CDR3 bases are TGTGCCAGCAGTTACATCGCGGAGGGGACTGAAGCTTTCTTT. Residues: CASSYIAEGTEAFF.

The chain employs TRBV3-1 (or the pseudogene TRBV3-2) and TRBJ1-2, with a tentative D call TRBD1 (5 bases). This CDR3 comprises 14 residues. V was shortened by 1 base and J by 7 bases, with 13 bases between the two germline ends. In germline, CDR1 is LGHDT, CDR2 YNNKEL (reference sequence). The DNA for the CDR3 is TGTGCCAGCAGCCAAGTCAGGGCGCTGGCTGGCTACACCTTC. Its translation: CASSQVRALAGYTF.

The rearrangement joins TRBV4-1 to TRBJ1-5, with 7 bases matching TRBD1. The CDR3 covers 16 residues. V lost 3 bases to trimming and J lost 0 bases; unmatched junction nucleotides: 5. Germline V lookup: CDR1 MGHRA, CDR2 YSYEKL. The CDR3 sequence is CASSHVTGYSNQPQHF. The DNA for the CDR3 is TGCGCCAGCAGCCATGTGACAGGGTATAGCAATCAGCCCCAGCATTTT.

The chain recombines TRBV11-2 with TRBJ2-7; D is ambiguous. CDR1 is SGHAT, CDR2 FQNNGV, per germline. This CDR3 spans 12 amino acids. V gave up 2 bases and J gave up 6 bases, with 8 bases separating them. CDR3: CASSLWAREQYF. In nucleotides, the CDR3 is TGTGCCAGCAGCTTATGGGCGCGCGAGCAGTACTTC.

The genes are TRBV7-9 and TRBJ2-7; no reliable D call. V was trimmed by 1 base and J by 2 bases, leaving 6 bases between them. The CDR3 spans 13 residues. Germline CDR1 is SEHNR and CDR2 is FQNEAQ (reference sequence). CDR3 in amino acids: CASSLGQPYEQYF. In nucleotides, the CDR3 is TGTGCCAGCAGCTTAGGGCAACCCTACGAGCAGTACTTC.

This clone was counted once. This chain connects TRBV7-2 to TRBJ2-1; D uncertain. The CDR3 contains 15 residues. Germline values: CDR1 SGHTA, CDR2 FQGNSA. V was shortened by 2 bases and J by 0 bases, with 8 bases between the two germline ends. The CDR3 reads CASSLYASSYNEQFF. The CDR3 DNA reads as TGTGCCAGCAGCTTATACGCGAGCTCCTACAATGAGCAGTTCTTC.

V gene TRBV29-1 combines with J gene TRBJ2-1, with D possibly matching TRBD1 (6 bases). Germline V gene lookup returns CDR1 SQVTM and CDR2 ANQGSEA. The CDR3 contains 10 residues. Trimming took 8 bases from V and 15 from J, leaving 17 bases between them. Written as DNA, the CDR3 is TGCAGCACCTCGGACAGTAGTCTGTTCTTC. This translates into CSTSDSSLFF.

The chain uses TRBV10-3 and TRBJ2-7; TRBD2 is a possible D gene (6 bases). Trimming took 0 bases from V and 0 from J, leaving 9 bases between them. The CDR3 sequence is 15 residues long. The germline gives CDR1 ENHRY, CDR2 SYGVKD. The CDR3 region is CAISESSGLSYEQYF. The CDR3 DNA follows: TGTGCCATCAGTGAGTCGTCGGGACTCTCCTACGAGCAGTACTTC.

In its sample, this clone was seen once. The chain carries TRBV27 and TRBJ2-2; TRBD2 might be the D (5 bases). Trimming stripped 10 bases from V and 0 bases from J, with 15 bases between. Looked up from germline, CDR1 is MNHEY and CDR2 is SMNVEV (reference sequence). The CDR3 is 15 amino acids. The CDR3: CATNEGSPNTGELFF. CDR3 coding DNA: TGTGCCACCAACGAGGGCAGCCCGAACACCGGGGAGCTGTTTTTT.

V usage is TRBV6-1 and J usage is TRBJ2-5; a weak D match, TRBD2 (7 bases). The V gene's germline CDR1 is MNHNS and CDR2 SASEGT. The V end was cut by 2 bases, the J end by 5 bases, with 12 bases between. The CDR3 loop spans 14 amino acids. CDR3 amino acids: CASSESGGWETQYF. CDR3 sequence (DNA): TGTGCCAGCAGTGAATCGGGGGGCTGGGAGACCCAGTACTTC.

The genes are TRBV7-9 and TRBJ2-5; 12 bases align to TRBD2. The CDR3 is 14 amino acids. J lost 4 bases, V lost 8 bases, and 5 bases had no gene match. Germline V gene lookup returns CDR1 SEHNR and CDR2 FQNEAQ (reference sequence). The CDR3 coding sequence is TGTGCCAGCGCTAGCGGGAGGGCGGGAGAGACCCAGTACTTC. Residues: CASASGRAGETQYF.

The rearrangement links TRBV18 to TRBJ1-1, with no clear D. The V gene's germline CDR1 is KGHSH and CDR2 LQKENI. This CDR3 contains 12 residues. Trimming removed 3 bases at V and 7 bases at J, with 9 bases between. The CDR3 protein is CASSPSAGEAFF. CDR3 nucleotide sequence: TGTGCCAGCTCACCTTCCGCCGGTGAAGCTTTCTTT. Combining the CDR3 with reference TRBV18 and TRBJ1-1 gives the whole variable domain NAGVMQNPRHLVRRRGQEARLRCSPMKGHSHVYWYRQLPEEGLKFMVYLQKENIIDESGMPKERFSAEFPKEGPSILRIQQVVRGDSAAYFCASSPSAGEAFFGQGTRLTVV.

The genes are TRBV19 and TRBJ2-2; 7 positions match TRBD1. The CDR3 covers 16 residues. Germline CDR1 is LNHDA and CDR2 is SQIVND (reference sequence). V shed 5 bases and J 0 bases; nucleotides not matched to a gene: 6. CDR3 loop: CASSQPTGANTGELFF. CDR3 nucleotide sequence: TGTGCCAGTAGTCAACCCACAGGGGCGAACACCGGGGAGCTGTTTTTT.

In this sample, this clone turned up once. The rearrangement links TRBV11-3 to TRBJ2-7; 8 nucleotides align to TRBD1. Trimming at V came to 7 bases and at J to 7 bases, leaving 15 bases not matched to a gene. CDR3 size: 15 residues. Germline loops: CDR1 SGHNT, CDR2 YENEEA. The CDR3: CASMPAGQGRGEQYF. The CDR3 DNA is TGTGCCAGCATGCCAGCCGGACAGGGTCGAGGAGAGCAGTACTTC.

V gene TRBV27 combines with J gene TRBJ1-5; 9 bases line up with TRBD1. Trimming took 4 bases from V and 7 from J; bases not matched to a gene: 17. CDR1 and CDR2 from the germline V gene are MNHEY and SMNVEV (reference sequence). The CDR3 length is 18 residues. The CDR3 is CASSSTTGTGFRFQPQHF. As DNA, the CDR3 is TGTGCCAGCAGTTCGACTACCGGGACAGGGTTCAGGTTCCAGCCCCAGCATTTT.

This clone was seen just once. The V and J genes are TRBV19 and TRBJ2-7; 9 positions match TRBD2. The V and J ends lost 5 bases and 1 base, in that order; junction bases with no gene match: 18. The CDR3 length is 19 residues. Germline assignment: CDR1 LNHDA and CDR2 SQIVND (reference sequence). The CDR3 spells CASSLATGWGSGRSYEQYF. The CDR3 DNA sequence: TGTGCCAGTAGTCTCGCGACTGGCTGGGGTAGCGGGAGATCCTACGAGCAGTACTTC.

CDR3 region: CASSPGLAGVADTQYF. CDR3 bases: TGCGCCAGCAGCCCCGGACTAGCGGGAGTGGCAGATACGCAGTATTTT. The chain couples TRBV5-1 to TRBJ2-3; 13 bases line up with TRBD2. The CDR3 sequence is 16 residues long. V was pared by 4 bases and J by 4 bases, with 6 bases of the junction left unmatched. From germline, CDR1 is SGHRS and CDR2 YFSETQ.

Only a few counts were recorded for this clone. The chain joins TRBV6-4 to TRBJ1-5; maybe TRBD1 (6 bases). V shed 6 bases and J shed 5 bases, with 14 bases lying between them. The germline CDR1 and CDR2 sequences are MRHNA and SNTAGT. The CDR3 totals 14 residues. CDR3 sequence: CASSPEGGHQPQHF. The CDR3 DNA sequence: TGTGCCAGCAGCCCCGAGGGGGGGCATCAGCCCCAGCATTTT.

The rearrangement joins TRBV7-6 to TRBJ2-1; 7 bases line up with TRBD2. Germline CDR1 SGHVS, CDR2 FNYEAQ. After removal of 1 base from V and 9 bases from J, the junction contained 12 bases not matched to a gene. This CDR3 region has 16 residues. CDR3 in DNA: TGTGCCAGCAGCTTAGAGGTGGCAGGACTAGGCAGTGAGCAGTTCTTC. Translation: CASSLEVAGLGSEQFF.

The rearrangement uses TRBV7-9 and TRBJ2-6; the D gene is possibly TRBD1 (5 bases). Germline lookup yields CDR1 SEHNR and CDR2 FQNEAQ (reference sequence). This CDR3 comprises 16 residues. With 7 bases removed from V and 0 bases from J, the gap between germline ends came to 13 bases. The CDR3 region has the DNA TGTGCCAGCACCGGGCCCAGGGCCTCTGGGGCCAACGTCCTGACTTTC. This encodes CASTGPRASGANVLTF. The full variable domain, completed using reference TRBV7-9 and TRBJ2-6, is DTGVSQNPRHKITKRGQNVTFRCDPISEHNRLYWYRQTLGQGPEFLTYFQNEAQLEKSRLLSDRFSAERPKGSFSTLEIQRTEQGDSAMYLCASTGPRASGANVLTFGAGSRLTVL.

This chain uses TRBV7-9 with TRBJ2-7, with D perhaps matching TRBD2 (6 bases). The CDR3 totals 17 residues. The V end lost 5 bases, the J end lost 0 bases, and 20 bases lay between the germline ends. Germline CDR1 SEHNR, CDR2 FQNEAQ (reference sequence). CDR3 nucleotides: TGTGCCAGCAGCGCCAGACCCGGGACTCCACGCTCCTACGAGCAGTACTTC. It translates to CASSARPGTPRSYEQYF.

DNA for the CDR3: TGTGCCAGTAGTACGCGGACAGGGAGGGAAAACATTCAGTACTTC. This encodes CASSTRTGRENIQYF. This chain connects TRBV19 to TRBJ2-4; D is possibly TRBD1 (8 bases). Germline V gene lookup returns CDR1 LNHDA and CDR2 SQIVND (reference sequence). The CDR3 spans 15 residues. Trimming cost V 4 bases and J 5 bases, with 15 bases left between them. Complete variable domain (other parts from reference TRBV19 and TRBJ2-4): DGGITQSPKYLFRKEGQNVTLSCEQNLNHDAMYWYRQDPGQGLRLIYYSQIVNDFQKGDIAEGYSVSREKKESFPLTVTSAQKNPTAFYLCASSTRTGRENIQYFGAGTRLSVL.

CDR3 sequence reads: CASSLQGARLNTEAFF. The CDR3 DNA reads as TGTGCCAGCAGTTTGCAGGGGGCTAGGTTGAACACTGAAGCTTTCTTT. This sequence joins TRBV11-2 and TRBJ1-1, with 8 positions matching TRBD1. This CDR3 has 16 residues. V shed 6 bases, J shed 0 bases, and the junction held 9 bases outside the gene matches. In germline, CDR1 is SGHAT, CDR2 FQNNGV.